The 32 T cell receptor beta chains given below trace back to one sample, sequenced in a study of cytomegalovirus exposure and HLA in healthy donors. Both 60 Vbeta primers and 13 Jbeta primers went into the PCR. Sequenced by immunoSEQ multiplex PCR; TCRdb stores in-frame clones only, minus some. The profile shows some 130,000 clones, about 74% of them singletons. The source material was PBMCs. The receptors stem from a woman in her sixties in good health and CMV-seronegative.

This clone was detected only once. This chain joins TRBV5-1 and TRBJ2-5; tentatively, D is TRBD2 (7 bases). Trimming cost V 0 bases and J 11 bases, with 26 bases left between them. Germline CDR1 is SGHRS and CDR2 is YFSETQ. This CDR3 region has 17 residues. As DNA, the CDR3 is TGCGCCAGCAGCTTGGGTGTAATCGGGGGGCCCCTCGTGGAGCAGTACTTC. It yields the protein CASSLGVIGGPLVEQYF.

This rearrangement joins TRBV2 to TRBJ1-3; 9 nucleotides align to TRBD1. Germline CDR1 and CDR2: SNHLY and FYNNEI. V lost 1 base to trimming and J lost 2 bases; unmatched junction nucleotides: 9. The CDR3 is 18 residues long. The DNA for the CDR3 is TGTGCCAGCAGTGAAGAAAGGGACAGGGTGAAGGCTGGAAACACCATATATTTT. This codes for CASSEERDRVKAGNTIYF.

This clone was recorded only once. This chain connects TRBV6-6 to TRBJ1-1; possible D gene TRBD1, 5 bases. V was clipped by 6 bases and J by 2 bases, with 16 bases between them. This CDR3 has 15 residues. Germline V gene sequence: CDR1 MNHNY, CDR2 SVGAGI (reference sequence). CDR3 loop: CASSLGGFGNTEAFF. The CDR3 bases are TGTGCCAGCAGCCTCGGGGGGTTCGGTAACACTGAAGCTTTCTTT.

J is TRBJ1-1 and V is TRBV29-1, with D perhaps matching TRBD1 (5 bases). This CDR3 is built from 14 residues. In germline, CDR1 is SQVTM, CDR2 ANQGSEA. Deletions cut 7 bases from V and 1 base from J, with 16 bases between. CDR3 amino acids: CSAQGGTANTEAFF. The CDR3 nucleotides read TGCAGCGCGCAGGGAGGGACCGCGAACACTGAAGCTTTCTTT.

This clone has a handful of counts. The CDR3 DNA reads TGTGCCAGCAGCGCCCGCGGAGGGGGCACGAACACCGGGGAGCTGTTTTTT. Encoded protein: CASSARGGGTNTGELFF. The V call is TRBV9, the J call TRBJ2-2; TRBD1 is a possible D gene (7 bases). This CDR3 has 17 residues. Germline V gene sequence: CDR1 SGDLS, CDR2 YYNGEE. V lost 3 bases and J 0 bases, leaving 15 bases between the germline ends. Full variable domain (missing parts from reference TRBV9 and TRBJ2-2): DSGVTQTPKHLITATGQRVTLRCSPRSGDLSVYWYQQSLDQGLQFLIQYYNGEERAKGNILERFSAQQFPDLHSELNLSSLELGDSALYFCASSARGGGTNTGELFFGEGSRLTVL.

This clone came up a few times. The rearrangement links TRBV5-6 to TRBJ1-4; D uncertain. In germline, CDR1 is SGHDT, CDR2 YYEEEE. The CDR3 length is 16 residues. Trimming pared 2 bases from V and 8 bases from J, leaving 19 bases between. The CDR3 is CASSFDVPGILEKLFF. CDR3 sequence (DNA): TGTGCCAGCAGCTTCGATGTTCCGGGGATTCTAGAAAAACTGTTTTTT.

This sequence joins TRBV5-1 and TRBJ2-6, with D possibly matching TRBD2 (6 bases). Trimming removed 2 bases from V and 0 bases from J, with 9 bases in between. Germline CDR1 reads SGHRS; CDR2 reads YFSETQ. The length of the CDR3 is 16 residues. CDR3 residues: CASSFGRPSGANVLTF. In nucleotides, the CDR3 is TGCGCCAGCAGCTTCGGGAGACCCTCTGGGGCCAACGTCCTGACTTTC.

The sample holds a few counts of this clone. In DNA form, the CDR3 reads TGTGCCAGCAGCTTAGCTTTGGTACACCGCACTAATGAAAAACTGTTTTTT. Translating it yields CASSLALVHRTNEKLFF. The chain joins TRBV7-9 to TRBJ1-4; D unresolved. Per germline, CDR1 SEHNR and CDR2 FQNEAQ (reference sequence). Trimming took 0 bases from V and 2 from J, leaving 13 bases between them. The CDR3 runs 17 residues.

This clone was recorded once. The rearrangement uses TRBV27 and TRBJ2-7, with a tentative D call TRBD1 (6 bases). Deletions cut 6 bases from V and 3 bases from J, with 15 bases between. Germline CDR1 reads MNHEY; CDR2 reads SMNVEV (reference sequence). There are 14 residues in the CDR3. CDR3 nucleotide sequence: TGTGCCAGCAGCTTCAGGGGCCCCTTCTACGAGCAGTACTTC. It translates to CASSFRGPFYEQYF.

The chain employs TRBV6-1 and TRBJ2-7; 10 nucleotides agree with TRBD1. The V and J ends lost 5 bases and 5 bases, in that order; junction bases with no gene match: 3. The CDR3 is made up of 13 amino acids. CDR1 is MNHNS and CDR2 is SASEGT in the germline V gene. CDR3 residues: CASSLDRGDEQYF. DNA of the CDR3: TGTGCCAGCAGTTTGGACAGGGGGGACGAGCAGTACTTC.

This clone was seen only once. The V call is TRBV5-1, the J call TRBJ1-1, with D perhaps TRBD1 (6 bases). The CDR3 extends over 18 amino acids. Germline assignment: CDR1 SGHRS and CDR2 YFSETQ. V lost 0 bases and J 0 bases, leaving 18 bases between the germline ends. The CDR3 coding sequence is TGCGCCAGCAGCTTGGGGGCGGGGGGGCAAACCCTGAACACTGAAGCTTTCTTT. It translates to CASSLGAGGQTLNTEAFF.

V usage is TRBV19 and J usage is TRBJ2-7, with 11 bases matching TRBD1. CDR1 is LNHDA, CDR2 SQIVND, per germline (reference sequence). J gave up 1 base and V 5 bases, and 4 bases lay outside the gene matches. The CDR3 extends over 15 amino acids. CDR3 nucleotides: TGTGCCAGTAGTGGCTGGGACAGGGGGTCCTACGAGCAGTACTTC. The encoded protein is CASSGWDRGSYEQYF.

J is TRBJ2-5 and V is TRBV25-1; 10 bases match TRBD1. The CDR3 totals 14 residues. Germline values: CDR1 MGHDK, CDR2 SYGVNS. V lost 8 bases, J lost 2 bases, and 5 bases stayed unmatched. This chain's CDR3 is CASGGTGDQETQYF. CDR3 DNA sequence: TGTGCCAGCGGGGGGACAGGGGATCAAGAGACCCAGTACTTC.

This chain connects TRBV10-1 to TRBJ2-7; 8 nucleotides match TRBD2. Germline assignment: CDR1 WNHNN and CDR2 SYGVQD (reference sequence). The CDR3 extends over 15 amino acids. The junction had 7 bases not matched to a gene; V was cut back by 3 bases and J by 3 bases. CDR3 nucleotides: TGCGCCAGCAGTGAAACGGGTAGCGGGATCTACGAGCAGTACTTC. This gives the protein CASSETGSGIYEQYF.

This clone was seen once. The rearrangement joins TRBV7-9 to TRBJ1-4; TRBD1 matches 8 bases. J lost 5 bases, V lost 5 bases, and 7 bases had no gene match. CDR1 is SEHNR, CDR2 FQNEAQ, per germline (reference sequence). The CDR3 loop spans 15 amino acids. For the CDR3, the DNA is TGTGCCAGCAGCGCGTCCGGGACAGGCAATGAAAAACTGTTTTTT. This translates into CASSASGTGNEKLFF.

The chain carries TRBV19 and TRBJ1-3; D possibly corresponds to TRBD1 (5 bases). This CDR3 comprises 16 residues. Germline V gives CDR1 LNHDA, CDR2 SQIVND (reference sequence). The V gene lost 7 bases and the J gene lost 0 bases, with 16 bases spanning the gap. Here the CDR3 reads CASTPWGRASGNTIYF. In nucleotides, the CDR3 is TGTGCCAGTACCCCATGGGGCCGTGCCTCTGGAAACACCATATATTTT.

The genes are TRBV28 and TRBJ1-1, with D possibly TRBD1 on 5 matching bases. The CDR3 consists of 13 residues. Germline lookup yields CDR1 MDHEN and CDR2 SYDVKM. Trimming stripped 7 bases from V and 5 bases from J, with 14 bases between. CDR3 protein: CASNEKGRTEAFF. The CDR3 coding sequence is TGTGCCAGCAACGAGAAGGGGCGAACTGAAGCTTTCTTT.

The J gene is TRBJ2-2, the V gene TRBV7-9; 8 bases align to TRBD2. V was pared by 4 bases and J by 6 bases, with 4 bases of the junction left unmatched. Germline CDR1 SEHNR, CDR2 FQNEAQ (reference sequence). The CDR3 is 14 amino acids. The CDR3 loop reads CASSSGLAAGELFF. The CDR3 region has the DNA TGTGCCAGCAGCTCAGGACTAGCCGCCGGGGAGCTGTTTTTT.

This clone was seen a few times. This chain joins TRBV29-1 and TRBJ1-4, with D perhaps TRBD1 (5 bases). Trimming pared 6 bases from V and 15 bases from J, leaving 20 bases between. This CDR3 is 12 amino acids long. Germline CDR1 is SQVTM and CDR2 is ANQGSEA. Here the CDR3 DNA reads TGCAGCGTCCGCCCAACAAGCAGGGAAGTGTTTTTT. Translation: CSVRPTSREVFF.

The chain joins TRBV6-1 to TRBJ2-5, with 9 bases that match TRBD1. This CDR3 has 15 residues. Germline V gene sequence: CDR1 MNHNS, CDR2 SASEGT. The junction had 10 bases not matched to a gene; V was cut back by 7 bases and J by 4 bases. The CDR3 DNA reads as TGTGCCAGCACGACTACAGGGGGCGCGGTAGAGACCCAGTACTTC. It encodes CASTTTGGAVETQYF.

As to this clone: The sample has other DNA sequences that encode this CDR3 too. Here the CDR3 DNA reads TGTGCCAGTAGTCATCAGGATTCCTACGAGCAGTACTTC. Amino acids: CASSHQDSYEQYF. This chain links TRBV19 with TRBJ2-7; no clear D. The CDR3 contains 13 residues. V lost 5 bases and J 1 base, leaving 9 bases between the germline ends. Germline assignment: CDR1 LNHDA and CDR2 SQIVND (reference sequence).

The DNA of the CDR3 is TGTGCCAGCAGCTTAACTCAGGGAGGTGGCTACACCTTC. Translation: CASSLTQGGGYTF. The gene calls are TRBV7-3 and TRBJ1-2, with a possible D match to TRBD1 (5 bases). The CDR3 has 13 amino acids. V dropped 0 bases and J dropped 7 bases, with 9 bases sitting between them. CDR1 SGHTA and CDR2 FQGTGA come from the germline V gene.

The chain carries TRBV5-1 and TRBJ2-3, with TRBD2 as a possible D gene (5 bases). Germline V gene lookup returns CDR1 SGHRS and CDR2 YFSETQ. The CDR3 sequence is 17 residues long. Deletions cut 0 bases from V and 1 base from J, with 15 bases between. The CDR3 is CASSLESGYTGTDTQYF. CDR3 sequence (DNA): TGCGCCAGCAGCTTGGAATCGGGGTATACGGGCACAGATACGCAGTATTTT.

The chain has TRBV6-5 and TRBJ2-2, with D unclear. The V gene's germline CDR1 is MNHEY and CDR2 SVGAGI. Trimming cost V 0 bases and J 4 bases, with 9 bases left between them. This CDR3 region has 15 residues. For the CDR3, the DNA is TGTGCCAGCAGTTACTCGACCAGGTTCACCGGGGAGCTGTTTTTT. It specifies CASSYSTRFTGELFF.

On this clone itself: One end of the junction varies from germline; a read error may be responsible. The chain uses TRBV15 and TRBJ2-7; TRBD2 agrees at 7 bases. This CDR3 has 14 residues. Germline V lookup: CDR1 LNHNV, CDR2 YYDKDF (reference sequence). The CDR3 region is CAASRAGTTYEQYF. CDR3 coding DNA: TGTGCCGCCAGCAGAGCCGGGACTACCTACGAGCAGTACTTC.

The rearrangement joins TRBV6-1 to TRBJ2-7; perhaps TRBD1 as D (5 bases). The CDR3 consists of 14 residues. With 2 bases removed from V and 4 bases from J, the gap between germline ends came to 12 bases. Germline V gene sequence: CDR1 MNHNS, CDR2 SASEGT. In DNA form, the CDR3 reads TGTGCCAGCAGTGAAAGTGGTAGGGGTTACGAGCAGTACTTC. It translates to CASSESGRGYEQYF.

In DNA, the CDR3 is TGTGCCAGCAGCACCGACTACGGGGAGCAGTTCTTC. Protein sequence: CASSTDYGEQFF. The chain uses TRBV7-2 and TRBJ2-1; D perhaps matches TRBD2 (5 bases). V was clipped by 5 bases and J by 10 bases, with 12 bases between them. This CDR3 region has 12 residues. Germline CDR1 and CDR2: SGHTA and FQGNSA.

This sequence joins TRBV21-1 and TRBJ2-1; the D call in the table, TRBD1, was not verified against the DNA. TRBV21-1 is annotated as a pseudogene. The CDR3 runs 16 residues. The CDR3 region has the DNA TGTGCCAGCAGCAAAGACGACAGGGGTTCCTACAATGAGCAGTTCTTC. The encoded protein is CASSKDDRGSYNEQFF.

This chain links TRBV13 with TRBJ2-1; D perhaps matches TRBD1 (6 bases). The length of the CDR3 is 14 residues. The V end lost 5 bases, the J end lost 5 bases, and 13 bases lay between the germline ends. Germline assignment: CDR1 PRHDT and CDR2 FYEKMQ (reference sequence). The chain's CDR3 is CASSLQGPNNEQFF. The CDR3 region has the DNA TGTGCCAGCAGCCTACAGGGTCCTAACAATGAGCAGTTCTTC.

The CDR3 nucleotides are TGTGCCAGCCGACAGACCGGGACAGGGAACCCCTACACCTTC. Encoded protein: CASRQTGTGNPYTF. V gene TRBV7-8 combines with J gene TRBJ1-2; 9 nucleotides align to TRBD1. The CDR3 runs to 14 residues. The J segment lost 10 bases and the V segment lost 8 bases, leaving 14 bases of the junction unmatched. Germline V CDR1 and CDR2: SGHVS, FQNEAQ.

V is TRBV29-1 and J is TRBJ2-7; D perhaps matches TRBD1 (6 bases). Per germline, CDR1 SQVTM and CDR2 ANQGSEA. This CDR3 is built from 14 residues. The germline V and J ends were trimmed by 7 bases and 1 base, with 17 bases remaining between them. The CDR3: CSASRDTHSYEQYF. CDR3 coding DNA: TGCAGCGCGTCCCGGGACACGCATTCCTACGAGCAGTACTTC.

On this clone itself: Different DNA sequences within this sample yield the same CDR3. The chain carries TRBV28 and TRBJ1-5; 8 bases map to TRBD1. Trimming took 5 bases from V and 9 from J; bases not matched to a gene: 6. The CDR3 totals 13 residues. Germline CDR1 and CDR2: MDHEN and SYDVKM. The CDR3 DNA sequence: TGTGCCAGCAGTCAACGACAGGGGAGGCCCCAGCATTTT. Protein: CASSQRQGRPQHF.